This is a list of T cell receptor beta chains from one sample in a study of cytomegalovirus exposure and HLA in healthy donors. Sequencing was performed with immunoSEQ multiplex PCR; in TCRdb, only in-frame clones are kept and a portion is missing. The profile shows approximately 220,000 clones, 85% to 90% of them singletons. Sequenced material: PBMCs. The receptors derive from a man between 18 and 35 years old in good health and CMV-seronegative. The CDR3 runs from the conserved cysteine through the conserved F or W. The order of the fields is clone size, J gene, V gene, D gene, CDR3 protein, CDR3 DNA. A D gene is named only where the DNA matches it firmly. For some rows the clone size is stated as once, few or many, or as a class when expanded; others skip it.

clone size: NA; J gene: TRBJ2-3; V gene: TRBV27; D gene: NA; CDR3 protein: CASSPLGGAFTDTQYF; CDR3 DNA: TGTGCCAGCAGTCCCCTAGGGGGAGCATTCACAGATACGCAGTATTTT
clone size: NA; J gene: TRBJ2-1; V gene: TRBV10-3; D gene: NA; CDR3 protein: CAISLSMASASNNEQFF; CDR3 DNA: TGTGCCATCAGCCTAAGTATGGCTAGCGCTTCCAATAATGAGCAGTTCTTC
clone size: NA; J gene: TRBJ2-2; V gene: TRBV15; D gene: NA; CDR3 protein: CATSRDLAFTGELFF; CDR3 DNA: TGTGCCACCAGCAGAGATCTAGCTTTCACCGGGGAGCTGTTTTTT
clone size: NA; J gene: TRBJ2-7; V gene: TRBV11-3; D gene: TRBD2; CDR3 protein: CASSLDRGTSGGCYSYEQYF; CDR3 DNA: TGTGCCAGCAGCTTAGATCGCGGGACTAGCGGGGGCTGCTACTCCTACGAGCAGTACTTC
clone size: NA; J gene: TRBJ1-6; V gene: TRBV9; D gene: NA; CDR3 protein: CASSVSVDSPLHF; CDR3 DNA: TGTGCCAGCAGCGTATCCGTAGATTCACCCCTCCACTTT
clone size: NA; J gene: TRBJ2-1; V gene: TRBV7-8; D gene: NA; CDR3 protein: CASSHLVGNEQFF; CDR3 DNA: TGTGCCAGCAGCCATCTAGTTGGGAATGAGCAGTTCTTC
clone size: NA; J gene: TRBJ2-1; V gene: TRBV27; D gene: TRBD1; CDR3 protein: CASSFRGSHNEQFF; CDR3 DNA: TGTGCCAGCAGTTTCAGGGGGAGCCACAATGAGCAGTTCTTC
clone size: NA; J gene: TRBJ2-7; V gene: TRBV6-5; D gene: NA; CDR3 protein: CASSWGHMDSYEQYF; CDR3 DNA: TGTGCCAGCAGTTGGGGACACATGGACTCCTACGAGCAGTACTTC
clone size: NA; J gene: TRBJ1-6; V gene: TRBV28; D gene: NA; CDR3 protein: CASTQGRRNNSPLHF; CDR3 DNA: TGTGCCAGCACCCAGGGGCGGAGAAATAATTCACCCCTCCACTTT
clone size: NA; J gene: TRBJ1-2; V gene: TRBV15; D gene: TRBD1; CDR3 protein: CATSRDPGQGAFDYGYTF; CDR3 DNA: TGTGCCACCAGCAGAGATCCTGGACAGGGGGCATTCGATTATGGCTACACCTTC
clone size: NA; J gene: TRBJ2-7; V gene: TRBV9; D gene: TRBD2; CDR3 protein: CASSVGGSSYEQYF; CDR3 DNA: TGTGCCAGCAGCGTCGGCGGGAGCTCCTACGAGCAGTACTTC
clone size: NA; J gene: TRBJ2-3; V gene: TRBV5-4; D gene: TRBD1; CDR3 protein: CASSPGTGTDTQYF; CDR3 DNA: TGTGCCAGCAGCCCCGGGACAGGGACAGATACGCAGTATTTT
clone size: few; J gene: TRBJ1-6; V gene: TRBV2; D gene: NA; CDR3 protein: CASGESSYNSPLHF; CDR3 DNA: TGTGCCAGCGGGGAGAGCTCCTATAATTCACCCCTCCACTTT
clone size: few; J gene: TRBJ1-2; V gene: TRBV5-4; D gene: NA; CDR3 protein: CASSLAGGGYTF; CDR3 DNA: TGTGCCAGCAGCTTGGCGGGAGGTGGCTACACCTTC
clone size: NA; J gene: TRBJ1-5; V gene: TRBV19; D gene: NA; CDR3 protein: CASISTRGNEPQHF; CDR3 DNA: TGTGCCAGTATATCAACCAGGGGAAATGAGCCCCAGCATTTT
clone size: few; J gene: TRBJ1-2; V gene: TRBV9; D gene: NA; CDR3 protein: CASSAFRAGTYGYTF; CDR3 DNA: TGTGCCAGCAGCGCCTTCCGGGCGGGCACCTATGGCTACACCTTC
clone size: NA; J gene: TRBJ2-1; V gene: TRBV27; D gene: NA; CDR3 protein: CASSLSNRGGSYNEQFF; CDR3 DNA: TGTGCCAGCAGTTTATCTAACCGGGGAGGCTCCTACAATGAGCAGTTCTTC
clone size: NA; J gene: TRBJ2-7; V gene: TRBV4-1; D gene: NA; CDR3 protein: CASSHSASGEQYF; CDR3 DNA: TGCGCCAGCAGCCACTCCGCCTCGGGCGAGCAGTACTTC
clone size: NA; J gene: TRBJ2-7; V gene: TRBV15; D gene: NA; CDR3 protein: CATSRRGGGPSYEQYF; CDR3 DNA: TGTGCCACCAGCAGGAGGGGGGGCGGGCCCTCCTACGAGCAGTACTTC
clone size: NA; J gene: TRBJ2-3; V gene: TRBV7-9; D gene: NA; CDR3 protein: CASSSAGDTQYF; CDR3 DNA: TGTGCCAGCAGCTCGGCCGGGGATACGCAGTATTTT
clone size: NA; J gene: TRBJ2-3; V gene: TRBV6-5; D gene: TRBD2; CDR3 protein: CASSLTSGRALTQYF; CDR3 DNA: TGTGCCAGCAGTCTCACTAGCGGGAGGGCCCTTACGCAGTATTTT
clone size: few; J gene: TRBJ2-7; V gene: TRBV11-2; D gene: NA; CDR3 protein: CASSLGTGSYEQYF; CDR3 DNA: TGTGCCAGCAGCTTAGGGACGGGAAGCTACGAGCAGTACTTC
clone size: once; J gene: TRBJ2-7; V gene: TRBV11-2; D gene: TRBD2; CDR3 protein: CASSPLRSSGGTLSYEQYF; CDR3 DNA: TGTGCCAGCAGCCCTCTTCGGTCTAGCGGGGGTACTCTCTCCTACGAGCAGTACTTC
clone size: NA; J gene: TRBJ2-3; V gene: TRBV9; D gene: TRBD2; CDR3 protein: CASSGGLVKDTQYF; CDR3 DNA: TGTGCCAGCAGCGGGGGACTAGTGAAAGATACGCAGTATTTT
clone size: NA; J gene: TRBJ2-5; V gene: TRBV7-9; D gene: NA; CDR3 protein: CASSLTDSQETQYF; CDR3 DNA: TGTGCCAGCAGCTTAACTGACAGTCAAGAGACCCAGTACTTC